These T cell receptor beta chains were read from a single sample in a study of T cells in Graves' hyperthyroidism and ophthalmopathy. TCRdb fed the multiplex PCR reads into MiXCR, producing one record per CDR3 protein. The data show roughly 700,000 distinct CDR3 sequences, with 35% seen just once and 30% to 40% held by the top ten. The sample consisted of blood. These receptors all come from a woman aged 40-49 years with Graves' hyperthyroidism. The CDR3 runs from the conserved cysteine through the conserved F or W. A D gene is named only where the DNA matches it firmly. For some rows the clone size is stated as once, few or many, or as a class when expanded; others skip it.

D gene	clone size	V gene	J gene	CDR3 protein	CDR3 DNA
NA	few	TRBV7-2	TRBJ1-4	CASSFHSVFATNEKLFF	TGTGCCAGCAGCTTCCACAGCGTGTTCGCAACTAATGAAAAACTGTTTTTT
TRBD1	NA	TRBV7-9	TRBJ1-1	CAGSPQGTRGTEAFF	TGTGCCGGCAGCCCACAGGGGACCCGGGGCACTGAAGCTTTCTTT
NA	NA	TRBV12-3/TRBV12-4	TRBJ2-7	CASSLFGGGTYEQYF	TGTGCCAGCAGTTTATTCGGCGGAGGAACCTACGAGCAGTACTTC
NA	few	TRBV27	TRBJ2-2	CASSFAGGELFF	TGTGCCAGCAGTTTTGCCGGCGGGGAGCTGTTTTTT
NA	few	TRBV6-2/TRBV6-3	TRBJ2-6	CASTRQQSRANVLTF	TGTGCCAGTACACGACAGCAGTCTAGGGCCAACGTCCTGACTTTC
NA	many	TRBV7-2	TRBJ1-2	CASSLRLGANYGYTF	TGTGCCAGCAGCTTACGGCTAGGGGCGAACTATGGCTACACCTTC
TRBD1	many	TRBV7-6	TRBJ1-2	CASSLGQGARGYTF	TGTGCCAGCAGTTTGGGACAGGGGGCGCGAGGCTACACCTTC
TRBD1	NA	TRBV19	TRBJ2-2	CASSIVDRTGYTGELFF	TGTGCCAGTAGTATAGTCGATCGGACAGGGTACACCGGGGAGCTGTTTTTT
NA	NA	TRBV15	TRBJ1-6	CATSRDLAPDNSPLHF	TGTGCCACCAGCAGAGATCTAGCACCGGATAATTCACCCCTCCACTTT
NA	NA	TRBV5-8	TRBJ1-2	CASGPPGQSYGYTF	TGTGCCAGCGGCCCACCCGGACAAAGCTATGGCTACACCTTC
NA	few	TRBV11-3	TRBJ1-1	CASSFDSRGAFF	TGTGCCAGCAGCTTCGACAGCAGGGGAGCTTTCTTT
NA	many	TRBV3-1	TRBJ1-5	CASSQQQDQPQHF	TGTGCCAGCAGCCAACAACAGGATCAGCCCCAGCATTTT
NA	NA	TRBV2	TRBJ2-1	CASKLSLLYEQFF	TGTGCCAGCAAATTATCACTACTCTACGAGCAGTTCTTC